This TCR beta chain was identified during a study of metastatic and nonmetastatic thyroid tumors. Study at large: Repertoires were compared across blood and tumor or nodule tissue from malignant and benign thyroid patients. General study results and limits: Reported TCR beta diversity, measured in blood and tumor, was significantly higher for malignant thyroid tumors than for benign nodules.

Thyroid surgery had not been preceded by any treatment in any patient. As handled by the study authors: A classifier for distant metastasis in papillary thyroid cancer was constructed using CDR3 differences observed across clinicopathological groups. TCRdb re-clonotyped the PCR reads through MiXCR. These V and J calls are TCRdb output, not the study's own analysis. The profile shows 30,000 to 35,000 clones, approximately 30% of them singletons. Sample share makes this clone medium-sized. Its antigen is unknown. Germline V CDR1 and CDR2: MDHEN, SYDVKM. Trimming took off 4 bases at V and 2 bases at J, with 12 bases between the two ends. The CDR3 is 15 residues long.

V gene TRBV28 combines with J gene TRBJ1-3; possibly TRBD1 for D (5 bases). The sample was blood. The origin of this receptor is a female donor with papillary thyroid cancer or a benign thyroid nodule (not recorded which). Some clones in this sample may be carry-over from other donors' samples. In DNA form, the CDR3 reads TGTGCCAGCAGTTCAGTCGGGACTACTGGAAACACCATATATTTT. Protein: CASSSVGTTGNTIYF.